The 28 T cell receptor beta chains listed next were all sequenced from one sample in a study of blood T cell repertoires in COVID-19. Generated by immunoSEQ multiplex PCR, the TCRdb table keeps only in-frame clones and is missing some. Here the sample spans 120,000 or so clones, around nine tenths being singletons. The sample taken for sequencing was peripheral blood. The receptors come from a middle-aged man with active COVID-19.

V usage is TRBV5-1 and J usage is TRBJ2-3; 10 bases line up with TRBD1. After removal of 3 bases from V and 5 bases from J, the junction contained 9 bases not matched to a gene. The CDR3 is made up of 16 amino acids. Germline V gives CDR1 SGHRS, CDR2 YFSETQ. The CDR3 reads CASSSKDRGLRDTQYF. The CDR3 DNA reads TGCGCCAGCAGCTCGAAAGACAGGGGGCTAAGAGATACGCAGTATTTT.

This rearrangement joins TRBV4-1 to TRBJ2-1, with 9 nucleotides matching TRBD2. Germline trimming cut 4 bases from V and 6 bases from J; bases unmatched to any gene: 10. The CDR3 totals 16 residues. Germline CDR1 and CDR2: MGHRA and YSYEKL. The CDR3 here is CASSRNRGGGLNEQFF. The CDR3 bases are TGCGCCAGCAGCCGCAACCGCGGGGGGGGCCTCAATGAGCAGTTCTTC.

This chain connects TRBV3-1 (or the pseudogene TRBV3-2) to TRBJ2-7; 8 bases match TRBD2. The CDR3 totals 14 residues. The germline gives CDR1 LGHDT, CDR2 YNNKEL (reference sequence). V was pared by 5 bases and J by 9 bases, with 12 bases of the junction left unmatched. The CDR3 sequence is CASSLPGGAQGQYF. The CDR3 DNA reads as TGTGCCAGCAGCTTACCGGGGGGGGCGCAAGGGCAGTACTTC.

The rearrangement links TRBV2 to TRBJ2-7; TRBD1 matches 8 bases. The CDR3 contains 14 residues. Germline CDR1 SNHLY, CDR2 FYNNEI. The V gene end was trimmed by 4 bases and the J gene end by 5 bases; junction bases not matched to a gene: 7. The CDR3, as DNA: TGTGCCAGCAGTGGAAGGGCAGGGGGCCACGAGCAGTACTTC. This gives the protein CASSGRAGGHEQYF.

The CDR3 bases are TGTGCCAGCAGTTTAGAGACTAATGAAAAACTGTTTTTT. Its protein is CASSLETNEKLFF. The chain recombines TRBV2 with TRBJ1-4; D not resolved. V was shortened by 5 bases and J by 2 bases, with 6 bases between the two germline ends. Germline V gives CDR1 SNHLY, CDR2 FYNNEI. The CDR3 is 13 residues long.

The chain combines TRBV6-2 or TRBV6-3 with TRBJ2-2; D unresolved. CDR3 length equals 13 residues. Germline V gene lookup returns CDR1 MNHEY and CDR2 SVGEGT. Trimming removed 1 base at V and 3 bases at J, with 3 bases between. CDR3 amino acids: CASSYLDTGELFF. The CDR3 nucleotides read TGTGCCAGCAGTTACTTAGACACCGGGGAGCTGTTTTTT.

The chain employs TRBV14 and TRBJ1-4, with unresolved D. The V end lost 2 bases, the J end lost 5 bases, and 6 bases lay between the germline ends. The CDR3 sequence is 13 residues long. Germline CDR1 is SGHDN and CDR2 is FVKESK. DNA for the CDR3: TGTGCCAGCAGCCAACTAGACAATGAAAAACTGTTTTTT. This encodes CASSQLDNEKLFF.

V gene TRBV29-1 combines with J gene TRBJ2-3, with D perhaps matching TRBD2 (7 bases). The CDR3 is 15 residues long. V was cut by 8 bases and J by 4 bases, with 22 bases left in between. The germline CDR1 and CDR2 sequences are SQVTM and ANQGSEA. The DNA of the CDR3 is TGCAGCTGGGAGGGCTGGGGGCGAGGTGCAGATACGCAGTATTTT. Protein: CSWEGWGRGADTQYF.

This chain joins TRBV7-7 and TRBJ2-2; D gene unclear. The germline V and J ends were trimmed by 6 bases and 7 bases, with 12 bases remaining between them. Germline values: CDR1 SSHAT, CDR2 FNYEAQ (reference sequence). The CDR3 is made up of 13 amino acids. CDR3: CASSRTHSGELFF. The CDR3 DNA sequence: TGTGCCAGCAGTCGAACCCACAGCGGGGAGCTGTTTTTT.

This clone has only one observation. DNA of the CDR3: TGTGCCAGCAGTGAACGTAAGAACTATCAAAGCTCCTACGAGCAGTACGTC. It translates to CASSERKNYQSSYEQYV. The chain combines TRBV2 with TRBJ2-7; D is uncertain. V lost 2 bases and J 0 bases, leaving 17 bases between the germline ends. The CDR3 is 17 residues long. CDR1 and CDR2 (germline): SNHLY, FYNNEI.

The CDR3 region is CASLGVREQYV. DNA for the CDR3: TGTGCCAGCTTAGGGGTACGCGAGCAGTACGTC. V gene TRBV6-5 combines with J gene TRBJ2-7, with D possibly matching TRBD1 (5 bases). The CDR3 runs to 11 residues. CDR1 is MNHEY and CDR2 is SVGAGI in the germline V gene. Trimming left V 8 bases short and J 6 bases short, with 11 bases between.

The CDR3 DNA is TGTGCCAGCAGCCTCATACAGGGGACCTACAATGAGCAGTTCTTC. Translating it yields CASSLIQGTYNEQFF. The genes are TRBV7-2 and TRBJ2-1, with 7 bases that match TRBD1. CDR3 length: 15 residues. CDR1 and CDR2 from the germline V gene are SGHTA and FQGNSA. V lost 5 bases to trimming and J lost 2 bases; unmatched junction nucleotides: 6.

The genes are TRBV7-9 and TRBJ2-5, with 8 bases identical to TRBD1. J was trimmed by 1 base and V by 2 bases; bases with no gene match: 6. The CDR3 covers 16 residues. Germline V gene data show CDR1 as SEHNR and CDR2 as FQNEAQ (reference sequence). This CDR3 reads CASSLRYTGGQETQYF. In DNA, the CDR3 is TGTGCCAGCAGCTTAAGATATACAGGGGGCCAAGAGACCCAGTACTTC.

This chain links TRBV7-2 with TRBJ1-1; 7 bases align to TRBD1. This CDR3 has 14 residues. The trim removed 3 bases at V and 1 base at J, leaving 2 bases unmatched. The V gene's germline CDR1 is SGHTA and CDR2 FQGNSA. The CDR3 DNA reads TGTGCCAGCAGCTTTCGACAGGGGAACACTGAAGCTTTCTTT. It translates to CASSFRQGNTEAFF.

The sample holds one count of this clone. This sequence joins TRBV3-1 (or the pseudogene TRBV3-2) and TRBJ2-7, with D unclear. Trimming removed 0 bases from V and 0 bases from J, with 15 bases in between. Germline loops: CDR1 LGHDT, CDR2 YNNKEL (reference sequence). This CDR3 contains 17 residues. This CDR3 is CASSQDGVRTSSYEQYF. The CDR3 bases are TGTGCCAGCAGCCAAGATGGAGTCCGCACGAGCTCCTACGAGCAGTACTTC.

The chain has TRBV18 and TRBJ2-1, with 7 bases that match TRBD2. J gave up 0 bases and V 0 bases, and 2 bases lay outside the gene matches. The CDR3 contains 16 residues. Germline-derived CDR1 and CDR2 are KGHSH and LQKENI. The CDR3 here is CASSPPSGGSYNEQFF. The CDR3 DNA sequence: TGTGCCAGCTCACCACCTTCGGGGGGCTCCTACAATGAGCAGTTCTTC.

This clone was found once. The CDR3 DNA reads as TGTGCCAGCAGCCTGGGACGGGGGGCAGATACGCAGTATTTT. Its protein product is CASSLGRGADTQYF. The chain couples TRBV14 to TRBJ2-3; the match to TRBD2 covers 7 bases. Germline lookup yields CDR1 SGHDN and CDR2 FVKESK. The CDR3 totals 14 residues. With 4 bases clipped from V and 4 bases from J, the junction kept 5 bases outside the gene matches.

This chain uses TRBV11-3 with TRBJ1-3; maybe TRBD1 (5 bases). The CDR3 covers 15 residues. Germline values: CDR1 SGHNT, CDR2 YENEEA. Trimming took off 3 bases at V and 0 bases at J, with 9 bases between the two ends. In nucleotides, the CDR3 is TGTGCCAGCAGCTTTCAGGGTCCCTCTGGAAACACCATATATTTT. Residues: CASSFQGPSGNTIYF.

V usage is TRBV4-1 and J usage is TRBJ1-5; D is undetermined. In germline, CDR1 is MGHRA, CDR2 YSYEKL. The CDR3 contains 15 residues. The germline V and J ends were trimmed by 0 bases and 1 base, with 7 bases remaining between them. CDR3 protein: CASSQDWASNQPQHF. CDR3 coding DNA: TGCGCCAGCAGCCAAGATTGGGCGAGCAATCAGCCCCAGCATTTT.

CDR3 sequence reads: CASSEWKGAGETQYF. For the CDR3, the DNA is TGTGCCAGCAGTGAATGGAAGGGGGCTGGGGAGACCCAGTACTTC. V usage is TRBV25-1 and J usage is TRBJ2-5, with TRBD1 matching 7 bases. Germline lookup yields CDR1 MGHDK and CDR2 SYGVNS. This CDR3 contains 15 residues. J was trimmed by 5 bases and V by 1 base; bases with no gene match: 7.

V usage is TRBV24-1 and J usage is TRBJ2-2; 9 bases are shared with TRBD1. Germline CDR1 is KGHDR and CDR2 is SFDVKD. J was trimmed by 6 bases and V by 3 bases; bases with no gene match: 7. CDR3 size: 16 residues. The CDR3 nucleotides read TGTGCCACCAGTGATATGGGACAGGGTCGGGCCGGGGAGCTGTTTTTT. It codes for CATSDMGQGRAGELFF.

The CDR3 DNA follows: TGCGCCAGCAGCTCCCGGACTAGCGGGGGGCCAGACTACTACAATGAGCAGTTCTTC. Translating it yields CASSSRTSGGPDYYNEQFF. This rearrangement joins TRBV5-1 to TRBJ2-1, with 14 nucleotides matching TRBD2. The CDR3 consists of 19 residues. The V segment lost 3 bases and the J segment 3 bases; nucleotides outside the gene matches: 11. Germline V CDR1 and CDR2: SGHRS, YFSETQ. Looking up the rest from reference TRBV5-1 and TRBJ2-1 gives the full variable domain: KAGVTQTPRYLIKTRGQQVTLSCSPISGHRSVSWYQQTPGQGLQFLFEYFSETQRNKGNFPGRFSGRQFSNSRSEMNVSTLELGDSALYLCASSSRTSGGPDYYNEQFFGPGTRLTVL.

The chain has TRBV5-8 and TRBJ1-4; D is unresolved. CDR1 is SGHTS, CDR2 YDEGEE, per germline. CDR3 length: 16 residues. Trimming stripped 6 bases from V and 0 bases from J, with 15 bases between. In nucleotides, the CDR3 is TGTGCCAGCACCCATCGACTAAGAACAACTAATGAAAAACTGTTTTTT. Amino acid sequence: CASTHRLRTTNEKLFF.

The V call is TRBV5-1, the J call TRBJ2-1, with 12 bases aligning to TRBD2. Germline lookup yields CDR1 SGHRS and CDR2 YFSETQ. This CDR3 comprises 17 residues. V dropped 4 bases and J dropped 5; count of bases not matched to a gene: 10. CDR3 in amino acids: CASSTGLAGRLDNEQFF. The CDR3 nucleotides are TGCGCCAGCAGCACCGGACTAGCGGGACGACTAGACAATGAGCAGTTCTTC.

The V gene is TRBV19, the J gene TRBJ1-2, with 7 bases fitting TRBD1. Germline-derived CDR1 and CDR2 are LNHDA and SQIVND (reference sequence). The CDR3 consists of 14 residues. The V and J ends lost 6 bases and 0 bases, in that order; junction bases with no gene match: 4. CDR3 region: CASRAGTANYGYTF. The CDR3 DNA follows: TGTGCCAGTAGAGCCGGGACAGCTAACTATGGCTACACCTTC. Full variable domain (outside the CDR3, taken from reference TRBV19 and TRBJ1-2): DGGITQSPKYLFRKEGQNVTLSCEQNLNHDAMYWYRQDPGQGLRLIYYSQIVNDFQKGDIAEGYSVSREKKESFPLTVTSAQKNPTAFYLCASRAGTANYGYTFGSGTRLTVV.

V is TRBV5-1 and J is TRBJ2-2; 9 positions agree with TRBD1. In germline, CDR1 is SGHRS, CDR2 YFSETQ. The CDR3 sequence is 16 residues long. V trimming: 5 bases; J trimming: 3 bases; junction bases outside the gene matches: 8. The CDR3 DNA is TGCGCCAGCAGTTCAAACAGGGGGCGCGACACCGGGGAGCTGTTTTTT. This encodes CASSSNRGRDTGELFF. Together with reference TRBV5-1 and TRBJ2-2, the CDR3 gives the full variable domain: KAGVTQTPRYLIKTRGQQVTLSCSPISGHRSVSWYQQTPGQGLQFLFEYFSETQRNKGNFPGRFSGRQFSNSRSEMNVSTLELGDSALYLCASSSNRGRDTGELFFGEGSRLTVL.

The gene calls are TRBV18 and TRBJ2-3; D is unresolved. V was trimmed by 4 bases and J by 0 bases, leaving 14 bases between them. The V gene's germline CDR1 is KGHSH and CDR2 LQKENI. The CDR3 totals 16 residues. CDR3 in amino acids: CASSRASASSTDTQYF. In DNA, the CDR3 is TGTGCCAGCTCACGGGCATCAGCCTCTAGCACAGATACGCAGTATTTT. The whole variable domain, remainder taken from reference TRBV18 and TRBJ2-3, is NAGVMQNPRHLVRRRGQEARLRCSPMKGHSHVYWYRQLPEEGLKFMVYLQKENIIDESGMPKERFSAEFPKEGPSILRIQQVVRGDSAAYFCASSRASASSTDTQYFGPGTRLTVL.

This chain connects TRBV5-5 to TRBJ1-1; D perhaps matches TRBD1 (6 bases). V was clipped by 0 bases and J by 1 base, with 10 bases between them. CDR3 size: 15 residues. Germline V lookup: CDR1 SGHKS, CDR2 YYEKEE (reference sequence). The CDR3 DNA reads TGTGCCAGCAGCTTGGACAGGGTGGAGAACACTGAAGCTTTCTTT. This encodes CASSLDRVENTEAFF. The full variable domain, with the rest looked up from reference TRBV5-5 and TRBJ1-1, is DAGVTQSPTHLIKTRGQQVTLRCSPISGHKSVSWYQQVLGQGPQFIFQYYEKEERGRGNFPDRFSARQFPNYSSELNVNALLLGDSALYLCASSLDRVENTEAFFGQGTRLTVV.